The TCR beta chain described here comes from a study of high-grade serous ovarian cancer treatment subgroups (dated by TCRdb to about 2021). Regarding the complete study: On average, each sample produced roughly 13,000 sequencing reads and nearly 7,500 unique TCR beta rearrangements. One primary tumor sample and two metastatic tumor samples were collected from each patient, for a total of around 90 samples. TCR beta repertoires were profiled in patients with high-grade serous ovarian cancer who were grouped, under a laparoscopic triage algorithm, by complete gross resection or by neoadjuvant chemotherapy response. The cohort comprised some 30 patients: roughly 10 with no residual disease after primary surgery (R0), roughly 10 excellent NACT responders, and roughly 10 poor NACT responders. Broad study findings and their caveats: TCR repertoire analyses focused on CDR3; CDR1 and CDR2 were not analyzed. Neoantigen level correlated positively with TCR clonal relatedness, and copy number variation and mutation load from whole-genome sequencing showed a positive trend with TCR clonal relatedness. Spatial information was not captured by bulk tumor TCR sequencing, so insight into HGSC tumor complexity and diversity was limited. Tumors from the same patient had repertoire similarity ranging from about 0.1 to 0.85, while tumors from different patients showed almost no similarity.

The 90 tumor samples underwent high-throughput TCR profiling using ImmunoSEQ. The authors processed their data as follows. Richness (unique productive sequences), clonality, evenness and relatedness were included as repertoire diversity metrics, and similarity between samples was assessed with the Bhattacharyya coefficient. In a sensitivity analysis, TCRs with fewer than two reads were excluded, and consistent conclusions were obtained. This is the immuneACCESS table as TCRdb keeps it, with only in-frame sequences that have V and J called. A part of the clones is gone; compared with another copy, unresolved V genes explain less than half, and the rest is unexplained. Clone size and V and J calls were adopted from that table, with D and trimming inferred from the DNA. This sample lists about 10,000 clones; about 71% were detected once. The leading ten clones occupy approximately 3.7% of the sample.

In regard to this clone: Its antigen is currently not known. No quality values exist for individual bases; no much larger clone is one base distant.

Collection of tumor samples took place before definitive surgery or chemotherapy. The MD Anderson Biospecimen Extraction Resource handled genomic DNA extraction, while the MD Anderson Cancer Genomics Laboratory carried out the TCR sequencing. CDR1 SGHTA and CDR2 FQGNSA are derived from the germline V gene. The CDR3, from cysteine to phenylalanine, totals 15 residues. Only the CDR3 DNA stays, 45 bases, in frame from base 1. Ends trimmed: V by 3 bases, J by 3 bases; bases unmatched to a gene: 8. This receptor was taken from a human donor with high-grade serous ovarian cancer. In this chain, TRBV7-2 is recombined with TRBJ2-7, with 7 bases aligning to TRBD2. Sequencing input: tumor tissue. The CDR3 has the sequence CASSFVGGGLYEQYF. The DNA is TGTGCCAGCAGCTTCGTGGGGGGAGGGCTCTACGAGCAGTACTTC.